The 16 T cell receptor beta chains in this list originate from one sample, sequenced in a study of graft-versus-host responses after intestinal transplantation. TCRdb's copy holds only in-frame clones and misses some; the assay was immunoSEQ multiplex PCR. The sample contains tens of thousands of clones, about 90% of which appear only once. This sample comprised PBMCs, obtained 26 days after transplant. These receptor sequences come from a human patient who received an intestinal transplant, so some T cells may come from the graft donor.

This clone was seen once. This chain uses TRBV27 with TRBJ1-2, with 7 positions matching TRBD1. The junction had 6 bases not matched to a gene; V was cut back by 4 bases and J by 4 bases. The CDR3 covers 14 residues. The germline CDR1 and CDR2 sequences are MNHEY and SMNVEV (reference sequence). As DNA, the CDR3 is TGTGCCAGCAGTTACGACAGGGCGGCCTATGGCTACACCTTC. It yields the protein CASSYDRAAYGYTF.

This rearrangement joins TRBV4-3 to TRBJ2-7; the D gene is possibly TRBD2 (6 bases). The germline V gene encodes CDR1 LGHNA and CDR2 YSLEER. V was clipped by 3 bases and J by 4 bases, with 19 bases between them. The CDR3 spans 16 residues. CDR3 sequence: CASSHPTEGIMYEQYV. CDR3 nucleotides: TGCGCCAGCAGCCACCCGACGGAGGGGATAATGTACGAGCAGTACGTC.

This chain links TRBV6-5 with TRBJ2-5, with D perhaps TRBD2 (7 bases). Trimming took 11 bases from V and 2 from J, leaving 15 bases between them. The CDR3 sequence is 13 residues long. CDR1 and CDR2 from the germline V gene are MNHEY and SVGAGI. CDR3 sequence reads: CAGGGRPQETQYF. CDR3 nucleotide sequence: TGTGCCGGGGGGGGCAGGCCACAAGAGACCCAGTACTTC.

The rearrangement uses TRBV28 and TRBJ2-1; 12 nucleotides agree with TRBD2. Germline V gene lookup returns CDR1 MDHEN and CDR2 SYDVKM. CDR3 length: 16 residues. The junction had 4 bases not matched to a gene; V was cut back by 3 bases and J by 4 bases. CDR3 sequence: CASSFALAGGYNEQFF. The DNA of the CDR3 is TGTGCCAGCAGTTTCGCGCTAGCGGGGGGGTACAATGAGCAGTTCTTC.

This clone was seen a single time. The chain links TRBV7-8 to TRBJ2-7; weak D call: TRBD1 (5 bases). V was trimmed by 1 base and J by 3 bases, leaving 10 bases between them. This CDR3 is 14 amino acids long. Germline V lookup: CDR1 SGHVS, CDR2 FQNEAQ. CDR3 region: CASSLVATGYEQYF. CDR3 bases: TGTGCCAGCAGCTTAGTAGCTACAGGCTACGAGCAGTACTTC.

The chain joins TRBV13 to TRBJ2-5; 9 nucleotides agree with TRBD2. CDR1 is PRHDT, CDR2 FYEKMQ, per germline (reference sequence). This CDR3 has 15 amino acids. With V trimmed by 5 bases and J by 5 bases, 9 bases remained unmatched. The CDR3 is CASSVRTRGGETQYF. The CDR3 region has the DNA TGTGCCAGCAGCGTGCGGACGCGGGGGGGGGAGACCCAGTACTTC.

This chain joins TRBV27 and TRBJ2-5; 10 bases align to TRBD2. The CDR3 totals 14 residues. Germline CDR1 is MNHEY and CDR2 is SMNVEV (reference sequence). CDR3 bases: TGTGCTACGAGGGTAGCGGGAGGTTGGGAGACCCAGTACTTC. Protein sequence: CATRVAGGWETQYF.

CDR3 region: CSVEGSGTGGEYEQFF. The CDR3 bases are TGCAGCGTTGAAGGATCCGGGACAGGGGGAGAATATGAGCAGTTCTTC. V and J are TRBV29-1 and TRBJ2-1, with 11 bases matching TRBD1. This CDR3 is built from 16 residues. The V gene end was trimmed by 1 base and the J gene end by 8 bases; junction bases not matched to a gene: 10. Per the germline V gene, CDR1 is SQVTM and CDR2 is ANQGSEA.

The V call is TRBV5-1, the J call TRBJ2-3, with 7 nucleotides matching TRBD2. The CDR3 totals 16 residues. Looked up from germline, CDR1 is SGHRS and CDR2 is YFSETQ. V gave up 4 bases and J gave up 3 bases; unmatched junction bases: 11. The CDR3 protein is CASSLRWSGATDTQYF. CDR3 DNA: TGCGCCAGCAGCCTCAGATGGAGCGGGGCGACAGATACGCAGTATTTT. The entire variable domain, with the rest obtained from reference TRBV5-1 and TRBJ2-3, is as follows: KAGVTQTPRYLIKTRGQQVTLSCSPISGHRSVSWYQQTPGQGLQFLFEYFSETQRNKGNFPGRFSGRQFSNSRSEMNVSTLELGDSALYLCASSLRWSGATDTQYFGPGTRLTVL.

This sequence joins TRBV19 and TRBJ1-1, with TRBD1 identical over 7 bases. Germline trimming cut 10 bases from V and 2 bases from J; bases unmatched to any gene: 16. Germline assignment: CDR1 LNHDA and CDR2 SQIVND (reference sequence). The CDR3 is 16 residues long. CDR3 coding DNA: TGTGCCACTTCAGACTTGGGGACAGATATTAACACTGAAGCTTTCTTT. It codes for CATSDLGTDINTEAFF.

There are a few counts of this clone. The genes are TRBV4-1 and TRBJ2-2; D is unclear. Germline V gene sequence: CDR1 MGHRA, CDR2 YSYEKL. The CDR3 has 12 residues. The ends were cut back, 4 bases at V and 4 bases at J, with 4 bases in the middle. In DNA, the CDR3 is TGCGCCAGCAGCCTAATCACCGGGGAGCTGTTTTTT. This sequence encodes CASSLITGELFF.

This rearrangement joins TRBV4-3 to TRBJ1-1; a weak D match, TRBD1 (6 bases). The CDR3 is 15 amino acids. Per germline, CDR1 LGHNA and CDR2 YSLEER. Deletions cut 4 bases from V and 4 bases from J, with 16 bases between. In DNA form, the CDR3 reads TGCGCCAGCAGCCCCCGGGACACCAGAGGCACTGAAGCTTTCTTT. It specifies CASSPRDTRGTEAFF.

The J gene is TRBJ2-2, the V gene TRBV11-1; a weak D match, TRBD2 (6 bases). Germline lookup yields CDR1 SGHAT and CDR2 FQDESV (reference sequence). Deletions cut 2 bases from V and 3 bases from J, with 13 bases between. CDR3 size: 16 residues. CDR3 coding DNA: TGTGCCAGCAGCTTATCCGGCGGGATTTACACCGGGGAGCTGTTTTTT. Protein product: CASSLSGGIYTGELFF.

This clone occurred once. The chain employs TRBV10-1 and TRBJ1-1; perhaps TRBD1 as D (6 bases). V was shortened by 6 bases and J by 3 bases, with 14 bases between the two germline ends. The CDR3 covers 14 residues. Germline assignment: CDR1 WNHNN and CDR2 SYGVQD (reference sequence). The CDR3: CASSESGDDTEAFF. In DNA form, the CDR3 reads TGCGCCAGCAGCGAATCAGGGGACGACACTGAAGCTTTCTTT.

This clone showed up just once. The genes are TRBV6-5 and TRBJ2-1; TRBD2 is a possible D gene (6 bases). The CDR3 length is 13 residues. From germline, CDR1 is MNHEY and CDR2 SVGAGI. V gave up 2 bases and J gave up 8 bases, with 10 bases separating them. The CDR3 spells CASSYAGFDEQFF. DNA of the CDR3: TGTGCCAGCAGTTACGCGGGGTTCGATGAGCAGTTCTTC.

The chain combines TRBV27 with TRBJ2-7; no definite D call. V lost 6 bases and J 2 bases, leaving 11 bases between the germline ends. Germline loops: CDR1 MNHEY, CDR2 SMNVEV (reference sequence). The CDR3 contains 13 residues. CDR3 bases: TGTGCCAGCAGCAACTCAGGTGCCTACGAGCAGTACTTC. It codes for CASSNSGAYEQYF.